The 13 T cell receptor beta chains below were found in one sample sequenced in a study of shared clonotypes between healthy human individuals. Clones were sequenced by immunoSEQ multiplex PCR, and TCRdb holds only the in-frame ones, with some missing. Found here are 750,000 to 1,000,000 clones, over 90% of them singletons; the top ten hold around 24%. Naive-designated CD8 cells lacked CD45RO, were positively enriched for CCR7, and omitted terminally differentiated effector memory CD45RA+ cells. The specimen sequenced was naive CD8+ T cells sorted from blood. The receptor set was obtained from a man younger than 40 in good health.

This clone was observed a handful of times. V is TRBV6-4 and J is TRBJ1-5; no firm D call. Per the germline V gene, CDR1 is MRHNA and CDR2 is SNTAGT. Between the trimmed V and J ends, which lost 5 bases and 0 bases, there was a span of 23 bases. CDR3 length equals 19 residues. In nucleotides, the CDR3 is TGTGCCAGCAGTCGCCCCGGGAAGGCAGTCGGGTTTAGCAATCAGCCCCAGCATTTT. It specifies CASSRPGKAVGFSNQPQHF.

This clone was observed a single time. The chain combines TRBV7-9 with TRBJ2-2, with 8 bases matching TRBD2. The germline gives CDR1 SEHNR, CDR2 FQNEAQ (reference sequence). J lost 7 bases, V lost 0 bases, and 16 bases had no gene match. The CDR3 loop spans 19 amino acids. DNA of the CDR3: TGTGCCAGCAGCTTAGCCCAACTCCAACGGACAGCGGGGGACGGGGAGCTGTTTTTT. Translating it yields CASSLAQLQRTAGDGELFF.

This clone appeared a single time. The V call is TRBV28, the J call TRBJ2-1; D might be TRBD2 (6 bases). The ends were cut back, 7 bases at V and 5 bases at J, with 15 bases in the middle. Germline V gene sequence: CDR1 MDHEN, CDR2 SYDVKM. The CDR3 totals 14 residues. The CDR3 nucleotides are TGTGCCAGCAATTGGAGGGAGGAGAACAATGAGCAGTTCTTC. It yields the protein CASNWREENNEQFF. Full variable domain (remainder filled in from reference TRBV28 and TRBJ2-1): DVKVTQSSRYLVKRTGEKVFLECVQDMDHENMFWYRQDPGLGLRLIYFSYDVKMKEKGDIPEGYSVSREKKERFSLILESASTNQTSMYLCASNWREENNEQFFGPGTRLTVL.

The gene calls are TRBV18 and TRBJ2-2; D uncertain. Germline loops: CDR1 KGHSH, CDR2 LQKENI. V was cut by 3 bases and J by 0 bases, with 11 bases left in between. This CDR3 is 16 amino acids long. CDR3 nucleotide sequence: TGTGCCAGCTCACCGTTCGGCAGCCCGAACACCGGGGAGCTGTTTTTT. This gives the protein CASSPFGSPNTGELFF.

For the CDR3, the DNA is TGTGCCAGCAGTTTATTCCTAGGTCCCTACGAGCAGTACTTC. This encodes CASSLFLGPYEQYF. This rearrangement joins TRBV27 to TRBJ2-7; D is ambiguous. Per germline, CDR1 MNHEY and CDR2 SMNVEV (reference sequence). The CDR3 extends over 14 amino acids. V lost 1 base and J 2 bases, leaving 9 bases between the germline ends.

This sequence joins TRBV27 and TRBJ2-5; no definite D call. Trimming left V 7 bases short and J 3 bases short, with 6 bases between. The CDR3 spans 11 residues. The germline gives CDR1 MNHEY, CDR2 SMNVEV (reference sequence). As DNA, the CDR3 is TGTGCCAGCACCTTCAAAGAGACCCAGTACTTC. Its translation is CASTFKETQYF.

This clone was found once. V gene TRBV7-6 combines with J gene TRBJ2-1; the match to TRBD2 covers 9 bases. V lost 5 bases, J lost 4 bases, and 12 bases stayed unmatched. Germline V gene data show CDR1 as SGHVS and CDR2 as FNYEAQ. This CDR3 comprises 17 residues. The CDR3, as DNA: TGTGCCAGCAGCCATAGCGGGGGTTCCTCCCTATACAATGAGCAGTTCTTC. It yields the protein CASSHSGGSSLYNEQFF.

This clone has only a few counts. The chain has TRBV10-3 and TRBJ2-1; D not resolved. V was pared by 3 bases and J by 10 bases, with 13 bases between. The germline CDR1 and CDR2 sequences are ENHRY and SYGVKD. The CDR3 totals 13 residues. The chain's CDR3 is CAISDYSDEEQFF. In DNA, the CDR3 is TGTGCCATCAGTGATTATTCTGATGAAGAGCAGTTCTTC.

This clone is a singleton in its sample. The chain recombines TRBV9 with TRBJ2-3, with a possible D match to TRBD2 (5 bases). CDR3 length: 16 amino acids. Germline values: CDR1 SGDLS, CDR2 YYNGEE. V dropped 5 bases and J dropped 6 bases, with 22 bases sitting between them. CDR3 DNA sequence: TGTGCCAGCAGTGGAAGCGGAAGAGGAAAATGGGATACGCAGTATTTT. It yields the protein CASSGSGRGKWDTQYF.

On this clone itself: Other DNA sequences in the same sample also yield this CDR3. The chain has TRBV5-1 and TRBJ2-7; 7 bases line up with TRBD1. Germline V CDR1 and CDR2: SGHRS, YFSETQ. The CDR3 is made up of 14 amino acids. The trim removed 2 bases at V and 0 bases at J, leaving 2 bases unmatched. Here the CDR3 DNA reads TGCGCCAGCAGCTTTGGGGACAGCTCCTACGAGCAGTACTTC. Translating it yields CASSFGDSSYEQYF.

This clone was seen more than once but under ten times. The chain is built from TRBV30 and TRBJ2-7; D gene unclear. Trimming cost V 5 bases and J 1 base, with 12 bases left between them. The CDR3 totals 13 residues. The germline gives CDR1 GTSNPN, CDR2 SVGIG (reference sequence). The DNA of the CDR3 is TGTGCCTGGGGATGGCTAGGATCCTACGAGCAGTACTTC. This translates into CAWGWLGSYEQYF.

This clone appeared a single time. The chain employs TRBV27 and TRBJ2-5; weak D call: TRBD2 (6 bases). CDR1 is MNHEY, CDR2 SMNVEV, per germline (reference sequence). V was clipped by 8 bases and J by 7 bases, with 29 bases between them. The CDR3 is 17 residues long. The CDR3: CASVAEGKDPVARTQYF. The CDR3, as DNA: TGTGCCAGCGTAGCGGAGGGTAAGGATCCGGTAGCGAGGACCCAGTACTTC.

The chain has TRBV14 and TRBJ2-3, with D perhaps being TRBD1 or TRBD2 (6 bases each). This CDR3 has 18 residues. Trimming cost V 4 bases and J 2 bases, with 22 bases left between them. Germline V lookup: CDR1 SGHDN, CDR2 FVKESK. This chain's CDR3 is CASSRGTPGTSYTDTQYF. For the CDR3, the DNA is TGTGCCAGCAGCCGCGGGACACCCGGGACGAGTTACACAGATACGCAGTATTTT.